The clone carrying this T cell receptor (beta chain) appeared a few times. V was trimmed by 5 bases and J by 0 bases, leaving 13 bases between them. The CDR3 loop spans 15 amino acids. Germline loops: CDR1 MNHEY, CDR2 SVGAGI. These data come from a study of blood T cell repertoires in COVID-19. Overall study context: Samples representing acute and convalescent COVID-19 were sourced from the United States, Italy and Spain. T cells, B-cell-depleted T cells, or PBMCs provided the cDNA or gDNA that served as material.

Only in-frame clones appear in the TCRdb table, and some are missing; sequencing was by immunoSEQ multiplex PCR. The sample includes 110,000 to 150,000 clones, 80% to 90% of them seen just once. The source material was peripheral blood. The chain joins TRBV6-5 to TRBJ1-1; maybe TRBD1 (6 bases). This TCR derives from a woman aged 40 to 50 with acute or convalescent COVID-19. The CDR3 loop is CASSHGDIMNTEAFF. CDR3 DNA: TGTGCCAGCAGTCATGGGGACATTATGAACACTGAAGCTTTCTTT.